This T cell receptor (beta chain) is from a study of cytomegalovirus exposure and HLA in healthy donors. Overall study results and limits: Presence/absence analyses took donor sequencing depth as roughly uniform.

Of note for this clone: Its specificity is not known.

PCR involved 60 Vbeta and 13 Jbeta primers. TCRdb's table, derived via immunoSEQ multiplex PCR, lists solely in-frame clones and lacks some. The sample holds over 150,000 clones, 55% to 80% seen once. CDR1 is MNHEY and CDR2 is SMNVEV in the germline V gene (reference sequence). CDR3 length: 17 amino acids. V gave up 5 bases and J gave up 4 bases; unmatched junction bases: 10. Though probably carrying unrecorded immune exposures, donors were nominally healthy at sampling. This TCR was recovered from a woman under 30 in good health and CMV-seropositive. The sample taken for sequencing was PBMCs. The chain carries TRBV27 and TRBJ2-1; 11 nucleotides align to TRBD2. The chain's CDR3 is CASSGYFGTSGYNEQFF. In DNA form, the CDR3 reads TGTGCCAGCAGTGGTTACTTCGGGACTAGCGGATACAATGAGCAGTTCTTC.